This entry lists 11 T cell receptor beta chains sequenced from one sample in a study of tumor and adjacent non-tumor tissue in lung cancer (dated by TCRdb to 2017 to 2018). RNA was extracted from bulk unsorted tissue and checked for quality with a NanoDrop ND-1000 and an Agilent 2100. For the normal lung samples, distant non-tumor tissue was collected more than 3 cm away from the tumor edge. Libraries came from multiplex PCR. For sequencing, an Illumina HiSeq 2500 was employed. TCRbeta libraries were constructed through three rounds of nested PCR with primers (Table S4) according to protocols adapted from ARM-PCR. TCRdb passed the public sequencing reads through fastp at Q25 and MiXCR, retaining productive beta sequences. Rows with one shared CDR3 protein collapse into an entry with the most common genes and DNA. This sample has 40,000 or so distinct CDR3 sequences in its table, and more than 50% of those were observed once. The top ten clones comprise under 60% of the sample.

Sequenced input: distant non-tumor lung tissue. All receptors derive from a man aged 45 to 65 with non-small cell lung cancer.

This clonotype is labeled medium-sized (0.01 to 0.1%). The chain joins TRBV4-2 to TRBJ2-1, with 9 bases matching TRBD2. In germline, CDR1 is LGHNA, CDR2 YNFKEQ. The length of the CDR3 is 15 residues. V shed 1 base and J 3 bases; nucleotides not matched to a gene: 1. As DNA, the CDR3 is TGTGCCAGCAGCCAAGGACTAGCGGACTACAATGAGCAGTTCTTC. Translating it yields CASSQGLADYNEQFF.

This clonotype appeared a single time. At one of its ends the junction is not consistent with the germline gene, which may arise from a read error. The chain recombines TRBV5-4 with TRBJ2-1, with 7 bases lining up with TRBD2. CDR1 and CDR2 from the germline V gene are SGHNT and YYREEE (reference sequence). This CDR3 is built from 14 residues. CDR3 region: CASSSGTTWIEQFF. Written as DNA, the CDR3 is TGCGCCAGCAGCTCCGGGACTACTTGGATTGAGCAGTTCTTC.

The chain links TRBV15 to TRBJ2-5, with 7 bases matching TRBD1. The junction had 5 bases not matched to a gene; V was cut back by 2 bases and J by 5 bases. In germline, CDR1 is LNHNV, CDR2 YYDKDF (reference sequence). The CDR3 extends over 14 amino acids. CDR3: CATSRRRGPETQYF. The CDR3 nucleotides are TGTGCCACCAGCAGACGAAGGGGGCCTGAGACCCAGTACTTC.

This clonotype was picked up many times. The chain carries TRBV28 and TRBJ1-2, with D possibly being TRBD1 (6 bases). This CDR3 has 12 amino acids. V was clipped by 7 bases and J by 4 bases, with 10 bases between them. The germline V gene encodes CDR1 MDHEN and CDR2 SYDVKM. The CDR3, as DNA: TGTGCCAGCACGGGGGCTGGCTATGGCTACACCTTC. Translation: CASTGAGYGYTF.

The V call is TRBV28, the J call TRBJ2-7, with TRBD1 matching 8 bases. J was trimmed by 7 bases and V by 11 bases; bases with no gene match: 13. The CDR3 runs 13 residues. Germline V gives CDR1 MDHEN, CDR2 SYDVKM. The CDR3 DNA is TGTGCCGGGTCGGACAGGGTACCCCCAGAGCAGTACTTC. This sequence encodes CAGSDRVPPEQYF.

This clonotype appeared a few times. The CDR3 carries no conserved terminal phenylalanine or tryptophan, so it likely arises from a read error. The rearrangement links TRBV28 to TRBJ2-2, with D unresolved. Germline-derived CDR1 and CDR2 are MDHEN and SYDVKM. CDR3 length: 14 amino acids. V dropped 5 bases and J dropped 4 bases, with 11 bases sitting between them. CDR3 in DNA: TGTGCCAGCAGTCCACCGGGCGGCACCGGGGAGCTGTTTTAT. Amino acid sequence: CASSPPGGTGELFY.

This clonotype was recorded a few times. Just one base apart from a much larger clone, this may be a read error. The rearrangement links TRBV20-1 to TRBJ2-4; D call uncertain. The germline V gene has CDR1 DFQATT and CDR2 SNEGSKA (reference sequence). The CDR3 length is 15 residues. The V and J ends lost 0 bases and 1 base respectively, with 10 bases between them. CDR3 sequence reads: CSARDLPSAKNIQYF. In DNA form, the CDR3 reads TGCAGTGCTAGAGATCTACCCAGTGCCAAAAACATTCAGTACTTC.

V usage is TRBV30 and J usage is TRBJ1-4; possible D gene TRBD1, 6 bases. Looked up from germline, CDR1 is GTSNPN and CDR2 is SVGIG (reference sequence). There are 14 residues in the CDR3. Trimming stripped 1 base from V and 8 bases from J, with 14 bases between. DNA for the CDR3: TGTGCCTGGAGTGCCTGGGGACATGGGGAAAAACTGTTTTTT. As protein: CAWSAWGHGEKLFF. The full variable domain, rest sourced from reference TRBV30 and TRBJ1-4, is SQTIHQWPATLVQPVGSPLSLECTVEGTSNPNLYWYRQAAGRGLQLLFYSVGIGQISSEVPQNLSASRPQDRQFILSSKKLLLSDSGFYLCAWSAWGHGEKLFFGSGTQLSVL.

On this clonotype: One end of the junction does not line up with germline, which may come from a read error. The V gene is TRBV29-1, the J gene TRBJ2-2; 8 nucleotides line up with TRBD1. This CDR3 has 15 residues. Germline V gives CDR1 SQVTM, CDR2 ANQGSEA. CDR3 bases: TGCAGCGTTGATTATGGAGAAGGGAACACAGGGGGGCTGTTTTTT. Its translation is CSVDYGEGNTGGLFF.

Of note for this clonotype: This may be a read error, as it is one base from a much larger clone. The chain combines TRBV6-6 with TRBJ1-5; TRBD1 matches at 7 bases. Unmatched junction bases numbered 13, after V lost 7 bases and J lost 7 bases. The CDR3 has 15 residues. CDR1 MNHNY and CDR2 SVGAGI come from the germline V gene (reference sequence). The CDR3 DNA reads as TGTGCCAGCACCTTCGACAGGGCACAAGGGCAGCCCCAGCATTTT. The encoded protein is CASTFDRAQGQPQHF.

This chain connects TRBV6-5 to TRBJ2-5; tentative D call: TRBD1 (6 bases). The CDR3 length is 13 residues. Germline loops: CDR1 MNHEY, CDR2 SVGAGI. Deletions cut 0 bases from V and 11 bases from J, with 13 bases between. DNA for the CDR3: TGTGCCAGCAGTTACTCTCAGACAGGCTCTCAGTACTTC. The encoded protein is CASSYSQTGSQYF.